The 9 T cell receptor beta chains below come from one sample, sequenced in a study of blood T cell repertoires in COVID-19 (dated by TCRdb to 2020 to 2022). The library was made by the immunoSEQ multiplex PCR assay. TCRdb's version of the immuneACCESS table is confined to in-frame rearrangements and falls short of the full clone set. An unresolved V gene accounts for under half of the shortfall where checked; the remainder is of unknown origin. The sample has approximately 190,000 clones on record, around four fifths of them singletons. The ten top clones hold approximately 6.9% of the sample. The sequencing input was peripheral blood. The receptors were sampled from a human donor with acute or convalescent COVID-19. The donor label of this sample is uncertain.

The chain has TRBV7-8 and TRBJ1-1; D possibly corresponds to TRBD1 (6 bases). V was pared by 1 base and J by 0 bases, with 15 bases between. This CDR3 region has 17 residues. The V gene's germline CDR1 is SGHVS and CDR2 FQNEAQ. For the CDR3, the DNA is TGTGCCAGCAGCTTAGTGAGGACAGCCATCATGAACACTGAAGCTTTCTTT. Residues: CASSLVRTAIMNTEAFF.

The V call is TRBV9, the J call TRBJ2-3; possible D gene TRBD1, 5 bases. The germline V and J ends were trimmed by 3 bases and 13 bases, with 15 bases remaining between them. The CDR3 has 12 residues. From germline, CDR1 is SGDLS and CDR2 YYNGEE. The CDR3 loop reads CASSDPVGAKYF. CDR3 sequence (DNA): TGTGCCAGCAGCGACCCTGTAGGGGCTAAGTATTTT.

Only one count was recorded for this clone. Within the sample, other DNA sequences also encode this same CDR3. The V gene is TRBV5-4, the J gene TRBJ1-2; D is perhaps TRBD1 (5 bases). This CDR3 comprises 14 residues. Trimming took off 0 bases at V and 2 bases at J, with 8 bases between the two ends. The germline V gene has CDR1 SGHNT and CDR2 YYREEE (reference sequence). CDR3 sequence: CASSLEGANYGYTF. The CDR3 bases are TGTGCCAGCAGCTTGGAAGGGGCCAACTATGGCTACACCTTC.

J is TRBJ2-2 and V is TRBV5-1; tentative D call: TRBD2 (5 bases). Trimming stripped 5 bases from V and 3 bases from J, with 14 bases between. CDR1 and CDR2 (germline): SGHRS, YFSETQ. The length of the CDR3 is 15 residues. The CDR3 region has the DNA TGCGCCAGCAGGCAAACTAGTTTCGACACCGGGGAGCTGTTTTTT. Protein sequence: CASRQTSFDTGELFF. The entire variable domain, with the rest obtained from reference TRBV5-1 and TRBJ2-2, is as follows: KAGVTQTPRYLIKTRGQQVTLSCSPISGHRSVSWYQQTPGQGLQFLFEYFSETQRNKGNFPGRFSGRQFSNSRSEMNVSTLELGDSALYLCASRQTSFDTGELFFGEGSRLTVL.

V and J are TRBV18 and TRBJ2-3; possible D gene TRBD2, 6 bases. The CDR3 contains 15 residues. Trimming shortened V by 2 bases and J by 0 bases, and 9 bases separated the two germline ends. Germline values: CDR1 KGHSH, CDR2 LQKENI. CDR3 bases: TGTGCCAGCTCACCAAGGAGGGAGAGCACAGATACGCAGTATTTT. It yields the protein CASSPRRESTDTQYF.

J is TRBJ1-2 and V is TRBV4-2, with TRBD1 as a possible D gene (5 bases). The CDR3 covers 15 residues. Trimming removed 3 bases at V and 8 bases at J, with 19 bases between. Germline V gene data show CDR1 as LGHNA and CDR2 as YNFKEQ. The DNA for the CDR3 is TGTGCCAGCAGCCAGGGGGGAGGGCCTTTAGGGGGCTACACCTTC. This gives the protein CASSQGGGPLGGYTF.

This chain links TRBV4-2 with TRBJ1-2; 9 bases fit TRBD1. Germline V gives CDR1 LGHNA, CDR2 YNFKEQ. Trimming removed 4 bases from V and 4 bases from J; junction bases left unmatched: 7. The CDR3 extends over 15 amino acids. The CDR3: CASSPTPGQGYGYTF. The CDR3 DNA follows: TGTGCCAGCAGCCCCACCCCGGGACAGGGCTATGGCTACACCTTC.

The chain is built from TRBV6-2 or TRBV6-3 and TRBJ2-2; 7 nucleotides agree with TRBD1. V lost 4 bases to trimming and J lost 0 bases; unmatched junction nucleotides: 5. The CDR3 totals 16 residues. Germline V gene data show CDR1 as MNHEY and CDR2 as SVGEGT. Here the CDR3 reads CASSSGQSTNTGELFF. CDR3 coding DNA: TGTGCCAGCAGTTCGGGACAGTCTACGAACACCGGGGAGCTGTTTTTT.

This clone was counted a few times. The chain uses TRBV28 and TRBJ2-2, with 13 nucleotides matching TRBD2. The CDR3 is 17 amino acids. The germline CDR1 and CDR2 sequences are MDHEN and SYDVKM. With 0 bases clipped from V and 6 bases from J, the junction kept 4 bases outside the gene matches. The CDR3 coding sequence is TGTGCCAGCAGTTTATGGAAACTAGCGGGAGGGCCCGGGGAGCTGTTTTTT. Translation: CASSLWKLAGGPGELFF.